This T cell receptor (beta chain) was found in a study of T cells in Graves' hyperthyroidism and ophthalmopathy (dated by TCRdb to 2018 to 2020). Regarding the research as a whole: Peripheral blood was sampled at the time of initial diagnosis, prior to any treatment. After blood sampling, hyperthyroidism patients were treated with methimazole at a starting dose of 30 mg daily, and ophthalmopathy patients were treated with high-dose intravenous methylprednisolone. Whether ophthalmopathy could be predicted prospectively was tested in an independent validation cohort made up of 18 to 20 hyperthyroidism patients plus 17 patients who later progressed to ophthalmopathy. TCR V-J signatures able to tell the groups apart were searched for in a discovery cohort of 90 to 100 patients, of whom more than 40 had Graves' ophthalmopathy and about 60 had stable Graves' hyperthyroidism. TCR Vbeta CDR3 sequencing of 120 to 150 peripheral blood samples (more than 40 ophthalmopathy, some 75 hyperthyroidism and some 17 progressor patients) is reported in the paper. For training and testing, the 80 to 100 patients in the discovery cohort were randomly divided in a 7:3 ratio. In addition, the study compared T-cell repertoires in thyroid tissue and in blood from roughly 6 Graves' hyperthyroidism patients.

The TCR beta CDR3 regions were amplified from RNA transcripts. For the first round of RT-PCR on the TCR CDR3, the HTBI primer set was used together with the Qiagen OneStep RT-PCR kit. Libraries were constructed in a second round of multiplex PCR, after which size selection and purification were performed. Sequencing of the libraries was done on an Illumina HiSeq2000 using paired-end 100 bp reads. As for how the authors treated the data: SOAPnuke was used to process the raw data, with reads discarded if the reads contained adapters or uncalled bases, had a mean Phred below 15, or lacked an exact constant-primer or identifier match. COPE v1.2.5 was used to merge the high-quality paired reads, and each unique nucleotide sequence was defined as a clonotype. MiTCR v1.1 was used to align the clonotypes against IMGT TRBV, TRBD and TRBJ reference segments. The analysis included only V-J combinations with a frequency above 0.0001, which together covered roughly 99% of the repertoires. The TCS score was defined as the ratio of F50 (clonal expansion) to E x V (chaos), calculated using BLOSUM62-based TCRdist between CDR3 peptides within each V-J. Welch's t-statistics and random forest reduced 514 V-J features to roughly 13, which were used in a naive Bayes classifier (R e1071). Thyroid-blood repertoire similarity was quantified with the Morisita-Horn index. In TCRdb, the public reads were trimmed at Q25 with fastp and aligned with MiXCR, with productive beta chains retained. A single entry per CDR3 protein holds the most common genes and DNA from its merged rows. The V and J calls shown here were made by TCRdb, not taken from the authors' results. The sample table shows 800,000 or so distinct CDR3 sequences, and about 38% are seen once. The ten largest clones add up to approximately 8.7% of the sample.

A patient counted as having stable Graves' hyperthyroidism if no progression to ophthalmopathy occurred over 18 months of follow-up. Hyperthyroidism patients were aged 18 to 65 years and newly diagnosed, with disease duration of less than 2 months. Any patient with an uncontrolled infection, another autoimmune disease, pregnancy or lactation was excluded. Diagnoses were established on the basis of clinical symptoms, serum thyroxine and TRAb, thyroid ultrasound, and orbital computed tomography. PBMCs were isolated from more than 8 ml of fresh peripheral blood by Ficoll-Paque density gradient centrifugation. Total RNA was extracted with Trizol reagent, and quality was checked on an Agilent 2100 Bioanalyzer. Overall results and qualifications from the work: No statistical method was used to set the sample size in advance, and investigators knew the group allocation. Most expanded thyroid clonotypes (frequency above 0.001) were also detected in blood, a finding suggesting that blood repertoires may reflect thyroid immune responses. Ophthalmopathy was separated from stable hyperthyroidism by a 13 V-J signature model, with approximately 89% sensitivity and roughly 84% specificity obtained in cross-validation and 80%/75% obtained in testing. In validation, the model predicted progression to ophthalmopathy with just under 71% sensitivity and approximately 72% specificity, a median of 6.5 months before onset.

Comment on this clonotype: What antigen it recognizes has not been identified. At one end, the junction sequence differs from germline, possibly due to a read error.

The CDR3 has 15 amino acids, counting the end cysteine and phenylalanine. Solely the CDR3 DNA is kept, with 45 bases framed from the first base. As encoded in the germline V gene, CDR1 is SGHVS while CDR2 is FNYEAQ. This receptor was identified in a man between 18 and 29 years old with Graves' hyperthyroidism. The V and J genes are TRBV7-6 and TRBJ1-3, with no reliable assignment of the D segment. Material: blood. The CDR3 sequence is CAGSHRGRSGNTIYF. The nucleotide sequence is given as TGTGCCGGCAGCCATCGAGGCCGCTCTGGAAACACCATATATTTT.